The 5 T cell receptor beta chains presented below share a single source sample, sequenced in a study of OX40 agonist ivuxolimab in advanced cancers. Sequencing was performed with immunoSEQ multiplex PCR; in TCRdb, only in-frame clones are kept and a portion is missing. The data contain 35,000 to 45,000 clones, nearly 90% of them singletons. Sequences were derived from CD4+ or CD8+ T cells sorted from blood, sampled in a trial of the OX40 agonist ivuxolimab. The receptors stem from an adult with an advanced solid tumor such as melanoma, head and neck, liver or kidney cancer.

V is TRBV6-6 and J is TRBJ1-6, with D unclear. Trimming took off 11 bases at V and 9 bases at J, with 20 bases between the two ends. Germline V lookup: CDR1 MNHNY, CDR2 SVGAGI (reference sequence). This CDR3 is built from 14 residues. The CDR3 reads CAGCPGVVGSPLHF. The CDR3 region has the DNA TGTGCCGGATGCCCCGGGGTAGTAGGTTCACCCCTCCACTTT.

This chain connects TRBV5-6 to TRBJ2-2; TRBD1 matches at 9 bases. Germline trimming cut 1 base from V and 8 bases from J; bases unmatched to any gene: 9. Germline V gene lookup returns CDR1 SGHDT and CDR2 YYEEEE. The CDR3 sequence is 16 residues long. Written as DNA, the CDR3 is TGTGCCAGCAGCTTGTTACCGGGACAGGGTTTGGGGGAGCTGTTTTTT. Its translation: CASSLLPGQGLGELFF.

The V call is TRBV30, the J call TRBJ2-7; the D is unclear. The CDR3 is 13 residues long. Trimming shortened V by 1 base and J by 2 bases, and 9 bases separated the two germline ends. Per the germline V gene, CDR1 is GTSNPN and CDR2 is SVGIG (reference sequence). The CDR3 nucleotides are TGTGCCTGGAGTGGTTACATCACCTACGAGCAGTACTTC. Amino acid sequence: CAWSGYITYEQYF. Complete variable domain (other parts from reference TRBV30 and TRBJ2-7): SQTIHQWPATLVQPVGSPLSLECTVEGTSNPNLYWYRQAAGRGLQLLFYSVGIGQISSEVPQNLSASRPQDRQFILSSKKLLLSDSGFYLCAWSGYITYEQYFGPGTRLTVT.

The chain employs TRBV9 and TRBJ2-1, with D possibly matching TRBD1 (5 bases). This CDR3 is 16 amino acids long. V gave up 3 bases and J gave up 0 bases, with 13 bases separating them. Looked up from germline, CDR1 is SGDLS and CDR2 is YYNGEE. The CDR3 loop is CASSGPRDSSYNEQFF. The CDR3 DNA reads as TGTGCCAGCAGCGGACCCAGGGATAGCTCCTACAATGAGCAGTTCTTC.

The rearrangement uses TRBV2 and TRBJ2-5, with 10 bases fitting TRBD2. The ends lost 0 bases at V and 4 bases at J; junction bases unmatched: 8. The CDR3 is 17 amino acids. Germline V gene sequence: CDR1 SNHLY, CDR2 FYNNEI. As DNA, the CDR3 is TGTGCCAGCAGTGAAGCGCAGCGGGGGGGCCCAGGAGAGACCCAGTACTTC. Translated: CASSEAQRGGPGETQYF.